This record looks at one T cell receptor beta chain sequence and its context. The antigen is unknown. Between the trimmed V and J ends, which lost 0 bases and 8 bases, there was a span of 5 bases. The CDR3 covers 12 residues. The germline CDR1 and CDR2 sequences are MNHEY and SMNVEV (reference sequence). This entry comes from a study of CD8+ T cells in alopecia areata. Study as a whole: Tofacitinib lasted 6 to 18 months, then 6 months off drug.

Extracted RNA was reverse transcribed into cDNA, the sequencing template. Libraries were prepared by immunoSEQ multiplex PCR; TCRdb keeps only in-frame clonotypes and omits some of them. The sample has some 150,000 clones; under 60% are singletons. General study results and limits: Scalp sequencing captures resident alphabeta T cells of normal skin too.

Peripheral blood samples and lesional scalp punch biopsies were obtained from alopecia areata patients. This sequence originates from a human donor with alopecia areata. The chain couples TRBV27 to TRBJ2-1, with D uncertain. This sample comprised CD8+ T cells sorted from blood, obtained at week 0. The CDR3 DNA is TGTGCCAGCAGTTTATCTCCCCATGAGCAGTTCTTC. Translated, it gives CASSLSPHEQFF.